This section outlines one T cell receptor (beta chain) sequence together with its context. Its antigen is as yet unknown. V lost 4 bases to trimming and J lost 8 bases; unmatched junction nucleotides: 14. The CDR3 extends over 15 amino acids. Germline V lookup: CDR1 SGHRS, CDR2 YFSETQ. The data are from a study of neoadjuvant anti-PD-1 for oral cavity cancer. Overall study: Around day 43, patients without progression received a fourth nivolumab dose before surgery. Regarding the study as a whole: Each response group had just a few patients in TCR analyses.

The method was immunoSEQ multiplex PCR; TCRdb's version includes in-frame clones alone and lacks a portion of them. The sample has tens of thousands of clones; 83% are singletons. The sequence was collected from a person aged 40 to 85 with oral cavity squamous cell carcinoma. This specimen consisted of PBMCs, obtained before nivolumab (anti-PD-1) treatment. This rearrangement joins TRBV5-1 to TRBJ1-2; 7 bases agree with TRBD1. The CDR3 sequence: CASSGDRVGGVGYTF. CDR3 nucleotides: TGCGCCAGCAGCGGAGACAGGGTTGGCGGAGTCGGCTACACCTTC.